The 24 T cell receptor beta chains below were found in one sample sequenced in a study of T-cell reconstitution after alpha-beta-depleted transplantation in children. Preparing the TCRbeta library involved the use of unique molecular identifiers. Via MiXCR, TCRdb re-called the PCR reads, giving one row per CDR3 protein. Counted here are about 610,000 distinct CDR3 sequences, 8% to 11% occurring once; the ten biggest clones make up less than 4.5%. The sequenced sample was PBMCs from the stem cell graft donor, obtained from the stem cell graft. These receptors all come from a human donor who donated a stem cell graft to a child with acute myeloid leukemia.

This clonotype was observed a handful of times. The chain combines TRBV5-1 with TRBJ2-5; D is unresolved. CDR3 length: 14 residues. Germline V lookup: CDR1 SGHRS, CDR2 YFSETQ. Trimming removed 0 bases at V and 1 base at J, with 7 bases between. CDR3 sequence: CASSLDAPQETQYF. As DNA, the CDR3 is TGCGCCAGCAGCTTGGATGCGCCCCAAGAGACCCAGTACTTC.

This clonotype was counted a few times. V is TRBV7-2 and J is TRBJ2-7; maybe TRBD1 (5 bases). The CDR3 extends over 15 amino acids. V was trimmed by 6 bases and J by 3 bases, leaving 18 bases between them. Germline CDR1 is SGHTA and CDR2 is FQGNSA. CDR3 loop: CASRHQDRAHYEQYF. The CDR3 DNA is TGTGCCAGCAGGCATCAAGACAGAGCCCACTACGAGCAGTACTTC.

In its sample, this clonotype was seen many times. CDR3 sequence: CAWEGGGAAYNEQFF. CDR3 DNA sequence: TGTGCCTGGGAGGGAGGGGGCGCCGCCTACAATGAGCAGTTCTTC. The V call is TRBV30, the J call TRBJ2-1; D is possibly TRBD1 or TRBD2 (7 bases each). Trimming shortened V by 5 bases and J by 2 bases, and 16 bases separated the two germline ends. This CDR3 region has 15 residues. The V gene's germline CDR1 is GTSNPN and CDR2 SVGIG (reference sequence).

V usage is TRBV20-1 and J usage is TRBJ1-2, with no clear D. Germline V gene sequence: CDR1 DFQATT, CDR2 SNEGSKA (reference sequence). Deletions cut 3 bases from V and 2 bases from J, with 10 bases between. The CDR3 is 13 residues long. The CDR3: CSASLERNYGYTF. DNA for the CDR3: TGCAGTGCTAGTCTGGAAAGAAACTATGGCTACACCTTC.

The sample holds a few counts of this clonotype. The chain joins TRBV7-8 to TRBJ2-3; D possibly corresponds to TRBD1 (6 bases). V lost 0 bases to trimming and J lost 5 bases, with 15 bases between them. Germline V gives CDR1 SGHVS, CDR2 FQNEAQ. This CDR3 spans 16 amino acids. In DNA form, the CDR3 reads TGTGCCAGCAGCTTAGCCGGGACAAAGACACAAGATACGCAGTATTTT. This codes for CASSLAGTKTQDTQYF. Supplemented by reference TRBV7-8 and TRBJ2-3, the full variable domain reads GAGVSQSPRYKVAKRGQDVALRCDPISGHVSLFWYQQALGQGPEFLTYFQNEAQLDKSGLPSDRFFAERPEGSVSTLKIQRTQQEDSAVYLCASSLAGTKTQDTQYFGPGTRLTVL.

The gene calls are TRBV12-3 or TRBV12-4 and TRBJ1-5, with D hard to call. The V and J ends lost 9 bases and 3 bases respectively, with 9 bases between them. CDR3 length: 12 amino acids. The CDR3 reads CASARTNQPQHF. CDR3 nucleotides: TGTGCCAGTGCCAGAACCAATCAGCCCCAGCATTTT.

The table lists this clonotype with many counts. The chain links TRBV28 to TRBJ1-1, with TRBD1 matching over 11 bases. CDR3 size: 14 residues. The junction had 3 bases not matched to a gene; V was cut back by 6 bases and J by 3 bases. CDR1 is MDHEN and CDR2 is SYDVKM in the germline V gene. This chain's CDR3 is CASSRTGGDTEAFF. Here the CDR3 DNA reads TGTGCCAGCAGCCGGACAGGGGGCGACACTGAAGCTTTCTTT.

This clonotype was found many times. This chain connects TRBV6-1 to TRBJ2-6, with no clear D. The CDR3 is 15 residues long. V was cut by 6 bases and J by 1 base, with 10 bases left in between. The germline CDR1 and CDR2 sequences are MNHNS and SASEGT. CDR3 nucleotides: TGTGCCAGCAGCAAAAGTTTTTCTGGGGCCAACGTCCTGACTTTC. Protein sequence: CASSKSFSGANVLTF.

The table lists this clonotype with a few counts. V usage is TRBV25-1 and J usage is TRBJ1-3; D gene unclear. This CDR3 is built from 13 residues. Trimming stripped 7 bases from V and 0 bases from J, with 7 bases between. Germline CDR1 is MGHDK and CDR2 is SYGVNS. CDR3 amino acids: CASITDSGNTIYF. The CDR3 nucleotides read TGTGCCAGCATAACGGACTCTGGAAACACCATATATTTT.

The J gene is TRBJ1-6, the V gene TRBV11-2; no clear D. The CDR3 contains 13 residues. Trimming cost V 3 bases and J 7 bases, with 7 bases left between them. Germline V gives CDR1 SGHAT, CDR2 FQNNGV. DNA for the CDR3: TGTGCCAGCAGCTTCCCCGGGAATTCACCCCTCCACTTT. Amino acid sequence: CASSFPGNSPLHF.

The rearrangement links TRBV30 to TRBJ2-5; 11 bases match TRBD2. CDR1 and CDR2 from the germline V gene are GTSNPN and SVGIG (reference sequence). Unmatched junction bases numbered 6, after V lost 2 bases and J lost 7 bases. This CDR3 contains 14 residues. The CDR3 coding sequence is TGTGCCTGGAGTCCCATAGCGGGAGGGGGGACCCAGTACTTC. Its translation is CAWSPIAGGGTQYF.

This clonotype was picked up a small number of times. This chain joins TRBV5-1 and TRBJ2-5; 8 nucleotides align to TRBD2. Germline V CDR1 and CDR2: SGHRS, YFSETQ. Trimming took 1 base from V and 5 from J; bases not matched to a gene: 4. There are 14 residues in the CDR3. The DNA for the CDR3 is TGCGCCAGCAGCTTGAGCGGGAGTACGGAGACCCAGTACTTC. As protein: CASSLSGSTETQYF.

The chain couples TRBV5-1 to TRBJ2-1, with D hard to call. Trimming removed 2 bases at V and 9 bases at J, with 15 bases between. The CDR3 sequence is 14 residues long. Germline V gives CDR1 SGHRS, CDR2 YFSETQ. CDR3 DNA sequence: TGCGCCAGCAGCTTTTTAGACCCCATTGGTGAGCAGTTCTTC. As protein: CASSFLDPIGEQFF.

The sample holds one count of this clonotype. The genes are TRBV5-5 and TRBJ1-6; TRBD1 might be the D (6 bases). The CDR3 totals 16 residues. CDR1 is SGHKS and CDR2 is YYEKEE in the germline V gene (reference sequence). V dropped 1 base and J dropped 10 bases, with 18 bases sitting between them. The CDR3 sequence: CASSLFVGQATSPLHF. CDR3 bases: TGTGCCAGCAGCTTGTTTGTGGGACAAGCCACCTCACCCCTCCACTTT.

In this sample, this clonotype turned up many times. The rearrangement uses TRBV7-2 and TRBJ2-4; D is uncertain. The germline V and J ends were trimmed by 7 bases and 0 bases, with 16 bases remaining between them. Germline values: CDR1 SGHTA, CDR2 FQGNSA. This CDR3 comprises 16 residues. CDR3 sequence reads: CASTSTLASAKNIQYF. The CDR3 DNA follows: TGTGCCAGCACCAGTACCCTTGCTTCAGCCAAAAACATTCAGTACTTC.

Ten or more counts support this clonotype. The V gene is TRBV25-1, the J gene TRBJ1-1, with D unclear. V gave up 4 bases and J gave up 3 bases, with 24 bases separating them. The CDR3 is 18 amino acids. Per the germline V gene, CDR1 is MGHDK and CDR2 is SYGVNS. CDR3 amino acids: CASSGARSGFGWDTEAFF. In nucleotides, the CDR3 is TGTGCCAGCAGTGGGGCCCGGAGCGGGTTTGGGTGGGACACTGAAGCTTTCTTT.

The chain uses TRBV2 and TRBJ2-1; D remains ambiguous. Looked up from germline, CDR1 is SNHLY and CDR2 is FYNNEI. The ends were cut back, 6 bases at V and 5 bases at J, with 8 bases in the middle. This CDR3 spans 12 amino acids. This CDR3 is CASRQANNEQFF. As DNA, the CDR3 is TGTGCCAGCAGGCAGGCTAACAATGAGCAGTTCTTC. The variable domain in full, completed from reference TRBV2 and TRBJ2-1, reads EPEVTQTPSHQVTQMGQEVILRCVPISNHLYFYWYRQILGQKVEFLVSFYNNEISEKSEIFDDQFSVERPDGSNFTLKIRSTKLEDSAMYFCASRQANNEQFFGPGTRLTVL.

The gene calls are TRBV10-3 and TRBJ2-2; 8 bases are shared with TRBD2. This CDR3 region has 15 residues. Germline V gene data show CDR1 as ENHRY and CDR2 as SYGVKD. The V gene end was trimmed by 4 bases and the J gene end by 6 bases; junction bases not matched to a gene: 7. The CDR3 DNA reads as TGTGCCATCAGTGGAGGACTAGCTTCCGCCGGGGAGCTGTTTTTT. Translation gives CAISGGLASAGELFF.

CDR3 residues: CASSVDGGWGQPQHF. The DNA of the CDR3 is TGTGCCAGCAGCGTTGACGGGGGATGGGGTCAGCCCCAGCATTTT. The chain is built from TRBV9 and TRBJ1-5; maybe TRBD1 (5 bases). The CDR3 covers 15 residues. Trimming took off 2 bases at V and 6 bases at J, with 15 bases between the two ends. The germline V gene has CDR1 SGDLS and CDR2 YYNGEE. The whole variable domain, remainder taken from reference TRBV9 and TRBJ1-5, is DSGVTQTPKHLITATGQRVTLRCSPRSGDLSVYWYQQSLDQGLQFLIQYYNGEERAKGNILERFSAQQFPDLHSELNLSSLELGDSALYFCASSVDGGWGQPQHFGDGTRLSIL.

This clonotype was counted at least ten times. The CDR3 here is CASTADRGTEAFF. CDR3 nucleotides: TGTGCCAGCACCGCGGACAGGGGGACTGAAGCTTTCTTT. The chain uses TRBV12-3 or TRBV12-4 and TRBJ1-1; 10 bases match TRBD1. The junction had 4 bases not matched to a gene; V was cut back by 7 bases and J by 5 bases. The CDR3 is made up of 13 amino acids.

Many counts were recorded for this clonotype. Sequence at one end of the junction differs from germline and may be a read error. This chain links TRBV29-1 with TRBJ1-2; no firm D call. The V gene's germline CDR1 is SQVTM and CDR2 ANQGSEA. This CDR3 contains 11 residues. The CDR3 DNA follows: TGCAGCGTTGAAGAAGCCGGCAGTTATGCCTTC. It is translated as CSVEEAGSYAF.

This clonotype showed up many times. This chain connects TRBV9 to TRBJ2-3, with a possible D match to TRBD1 (6 bases). Germline CDR1 SGDLS, CDR2 YYNGEE. The germline V and J ends were trimmed by 2 bases and 8 bases, with 21 bases remaining between them. The CDR3 runs 16 residues. CDR3 nucleotides: TGTGCCAGCAGCGTGCTACTTGGACAGCAACCCCTTACGCAGTATTTT. Its protein is CASSVLLGQQPLTQYF.

V usage is TRBV7-9 and J usage is TRBJ2-4; TRBD2 matches 8 bases. Trimming at V came to 3 bases and at J to 5 bases, leaving 9 bases not matched to a gene. The CDR3 is 16 residues long. Germline V gene sequence: CDR1 SEHNR, CDR2 FQNEAQ (reference sequence). The CDR3 loop reads CASSLAGGRTENIQYF. CDR3 coding DNA: TGTGCCAGCAGCTTGGCGGGCGGGAGGACCGAAAACATTCAGTACTTC.

The V gene is TRBV20-1, the J gene TRBJ2-1; 14 bases match TRBD2. V dropped 4 bases and J dropped 5; count of bases not matched to a gene: 16. Germline CDR1 and CDR2: DFQATT and SNEGSKA (reference sequence). CDR3 length equals 19 residues. The CDR3 reads CSATSLTSGRALGDNEQFF. The CDR3 nucleotides read TGCAGTGCTACAAGCCTGACTAGCGGGAGGGCCCTCGGGGACAATGAGCAGTTCTTC.